The following is a T cell receptor beta chain sequence with its context. This specimen comes from a study of blood T cell repertoires in COVID-19. On the study more broadly: Material from acute and convalescent COVID-19 was sourced from the United States, Italy and Spain.

The germline V gene has CDR1 LNHDA and CDR2 SQIVND (reference sequence). The CDR3 runs to 18 residues. V was trimmed by 3 bases and J by 0 bases, leaving 15 bases between them. The assay was immunoSEQ multiplex PCR, and TCRdb's table has in-frame clones only and misses some. The table records fewer than 50,000 clones, less than 90% of them present only once. The receptor was isolated from a human donor in a cohort sampled during active COVID-19. Sequenced material: peripheral blood. The chain uses TRBV19 and TRBJ2-6; D gene unclear. The CDR3 region has the DNA TGTGCCAGTAGTATGAGGAGCGTCATCGGCTCTGGGGCCAACGTCCTGACTTTC. Translated, it gives CASSMRSVIGSGANVLTF.